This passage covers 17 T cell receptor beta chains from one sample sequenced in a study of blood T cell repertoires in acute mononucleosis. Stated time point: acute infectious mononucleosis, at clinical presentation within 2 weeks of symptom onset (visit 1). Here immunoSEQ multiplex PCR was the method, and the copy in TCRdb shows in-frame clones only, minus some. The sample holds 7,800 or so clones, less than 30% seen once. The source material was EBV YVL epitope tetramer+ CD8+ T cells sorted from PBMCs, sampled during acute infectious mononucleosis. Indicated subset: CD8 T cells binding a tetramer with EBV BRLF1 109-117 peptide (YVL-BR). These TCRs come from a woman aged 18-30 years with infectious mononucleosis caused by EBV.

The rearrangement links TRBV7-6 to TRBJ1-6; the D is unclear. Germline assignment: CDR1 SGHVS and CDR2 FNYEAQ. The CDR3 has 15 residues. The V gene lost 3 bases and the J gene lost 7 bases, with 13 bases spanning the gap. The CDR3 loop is CASSFFPQANSPLHF. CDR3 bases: TGTGCCAGCAGCTTTTTTCCCCAGGCGAATTCACCCCTCCACTTT.

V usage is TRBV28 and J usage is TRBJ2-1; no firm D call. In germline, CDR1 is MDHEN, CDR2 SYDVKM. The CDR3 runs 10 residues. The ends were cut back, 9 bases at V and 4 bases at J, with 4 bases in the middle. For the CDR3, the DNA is TGTGCCAGTAATTACAATGAGCAGTTCTTC. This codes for CASNYNEQFF. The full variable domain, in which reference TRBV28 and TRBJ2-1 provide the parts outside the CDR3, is DVKVTQSSRYLVKRTGEKVFLECVQDMDHENMFWYRQDPGLGLRLIYFSYDVKMKEKGDIPEGYSVSREKKERFSLILESASTNQTSMYLCASNYNEQFFGPGTRLTVL.

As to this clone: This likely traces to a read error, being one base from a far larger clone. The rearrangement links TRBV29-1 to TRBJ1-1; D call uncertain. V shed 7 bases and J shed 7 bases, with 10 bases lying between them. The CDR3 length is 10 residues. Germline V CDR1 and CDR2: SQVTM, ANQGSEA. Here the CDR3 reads CSAYPYEAFF. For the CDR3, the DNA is TGCAGCGCCTACCCATATGAAGCTTTCTTT.

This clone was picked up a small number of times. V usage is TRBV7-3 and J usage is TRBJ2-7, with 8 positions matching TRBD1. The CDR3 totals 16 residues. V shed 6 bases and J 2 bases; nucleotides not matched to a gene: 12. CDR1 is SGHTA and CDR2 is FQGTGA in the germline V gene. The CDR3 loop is CASSIFRDRPTYEQYF. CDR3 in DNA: TGTGCCAGCAGTATCTTCCGGGACAGGCCGACCTACGAGCAGTACTTC. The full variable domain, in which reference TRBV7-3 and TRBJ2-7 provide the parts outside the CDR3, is GAGVSQTPSNKVTEKGKYVELRCDPISGHTALYWYRQSLGQGPEFLIYFQGTGAADDSGLPNDRFFAVRPEGSVSTLKIQRTERGDSAVYLCASSIFRDRPTYEQYFGPGTRLTVT.

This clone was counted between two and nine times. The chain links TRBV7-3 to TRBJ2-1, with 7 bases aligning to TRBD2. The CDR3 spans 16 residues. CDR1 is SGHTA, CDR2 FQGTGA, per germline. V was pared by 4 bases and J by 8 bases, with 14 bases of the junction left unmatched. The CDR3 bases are TGTGCCAGCAGCTCGCTTCCTAGCGGTTTTGGGCATGAGCAGTTCTTC. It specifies CASSSLPSGFGHEQFF.

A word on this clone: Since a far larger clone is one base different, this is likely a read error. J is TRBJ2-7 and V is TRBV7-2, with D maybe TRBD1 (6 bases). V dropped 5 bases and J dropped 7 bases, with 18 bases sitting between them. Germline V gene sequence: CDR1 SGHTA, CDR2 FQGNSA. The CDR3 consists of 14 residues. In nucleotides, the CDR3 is TGTGCCAGCAGCCCGGGACACCGAGACAATGAGCAGTACTTC. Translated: CASSPGHRDNEQYF.

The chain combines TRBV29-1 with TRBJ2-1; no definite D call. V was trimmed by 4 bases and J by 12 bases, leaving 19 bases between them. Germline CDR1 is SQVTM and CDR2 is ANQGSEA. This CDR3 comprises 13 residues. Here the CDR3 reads CSVVQPPYNMQFF. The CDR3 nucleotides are TGCAGCGTTGTTCAACCCCCCTACAATATGCAGTTCTTC.

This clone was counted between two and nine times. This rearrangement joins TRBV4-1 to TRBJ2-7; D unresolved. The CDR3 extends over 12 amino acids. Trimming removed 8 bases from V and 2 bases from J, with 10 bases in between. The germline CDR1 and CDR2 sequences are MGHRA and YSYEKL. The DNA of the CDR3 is TGCGCCAGCCAAGAGTGGGCCTACGAGCAGTACTTC. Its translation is CASQEWAYEQYF.

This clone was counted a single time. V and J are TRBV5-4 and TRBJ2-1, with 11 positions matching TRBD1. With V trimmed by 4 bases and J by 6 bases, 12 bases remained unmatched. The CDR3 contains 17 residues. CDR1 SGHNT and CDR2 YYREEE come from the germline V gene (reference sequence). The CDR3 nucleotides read TGTGCCAGCAGCCTTCTCCACTCGGACAGGGGGCCCAATGAGCAGTTCTTC. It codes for CASSLLHSDRGPNEQFF. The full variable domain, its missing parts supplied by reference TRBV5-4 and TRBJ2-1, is ETGVTQSPTHLIKTRGQQVTLRCSSQSGHNTVSWYQQALGQGPQFIFQYYREEENGRGNFPPRFSGLQFPNYSSELNVNALELDDSALYLCASSLLHSDRGPNEQFFGPGTRLTVL.

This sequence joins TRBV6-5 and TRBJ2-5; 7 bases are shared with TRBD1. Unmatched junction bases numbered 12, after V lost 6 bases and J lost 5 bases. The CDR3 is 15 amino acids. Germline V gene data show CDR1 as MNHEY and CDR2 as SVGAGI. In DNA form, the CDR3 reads TGTGCCAGCAGGCAGTTGACAGGGTCGGCGGAGACCCAGTACTTC. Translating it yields CASRQLTGSAETQYF.

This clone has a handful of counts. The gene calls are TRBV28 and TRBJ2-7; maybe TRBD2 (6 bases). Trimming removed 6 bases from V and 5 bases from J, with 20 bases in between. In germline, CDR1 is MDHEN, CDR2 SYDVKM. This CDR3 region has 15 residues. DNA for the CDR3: TGTGCCAGCAGCTTAACCGGGAGAGGCGACCACGAGCAGTACTTC. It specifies CASSLTGRGDHEQYF.

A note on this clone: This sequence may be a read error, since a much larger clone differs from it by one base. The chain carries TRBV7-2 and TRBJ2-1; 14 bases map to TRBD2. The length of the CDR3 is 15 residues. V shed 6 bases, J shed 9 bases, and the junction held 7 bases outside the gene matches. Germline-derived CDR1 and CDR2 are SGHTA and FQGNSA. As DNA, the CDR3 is TGTGCCAGCAGGCCGACTAGCGGGGGGGGCATTGAGCAGTTCTTC. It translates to CASRPTSGGGIEQFF.

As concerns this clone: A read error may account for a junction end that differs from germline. The CDR3 sequence is CSVGLAHYNGQFF. As DNA, the CDR3 is TGCAGCGTTGGACTAGCGCATTACAATGGGCAGTTCTTC. The chain couples TRBV29-1 to TRBJ2-1; the match to TRBD2 covers 8 bases. Per the germline V gene, CDR1 is SQVTM and CDR2 is ANQGSEA. The CDR3 spans 13 residues.

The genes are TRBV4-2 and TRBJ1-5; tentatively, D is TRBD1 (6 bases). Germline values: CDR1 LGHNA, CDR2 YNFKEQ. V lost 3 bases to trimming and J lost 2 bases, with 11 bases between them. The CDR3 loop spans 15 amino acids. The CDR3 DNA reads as TGTGCCAGCAGCCATACAGGGCCGGGCAATCAGCCCCAGCATTTT. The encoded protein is CASSHTGPGNQPQHF.

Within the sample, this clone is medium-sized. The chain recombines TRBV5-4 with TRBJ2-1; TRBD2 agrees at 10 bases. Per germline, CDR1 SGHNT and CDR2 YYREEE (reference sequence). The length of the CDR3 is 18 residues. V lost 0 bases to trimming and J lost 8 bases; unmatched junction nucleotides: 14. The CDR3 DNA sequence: TGTGCCAGCAGCTTGGCAGCGGGACTAGCGCCCCACCCCGATGAGCAGTTCTTC. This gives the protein CASSLAAGLAPHPDEQFF.

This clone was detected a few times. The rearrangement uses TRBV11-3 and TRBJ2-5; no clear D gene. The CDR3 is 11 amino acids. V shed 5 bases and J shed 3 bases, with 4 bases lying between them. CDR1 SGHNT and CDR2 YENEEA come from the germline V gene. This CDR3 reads CASSKKETQYF. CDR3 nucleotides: TGTGCCAGCAGCAAGAAAGAGACCCAGTACTTC.

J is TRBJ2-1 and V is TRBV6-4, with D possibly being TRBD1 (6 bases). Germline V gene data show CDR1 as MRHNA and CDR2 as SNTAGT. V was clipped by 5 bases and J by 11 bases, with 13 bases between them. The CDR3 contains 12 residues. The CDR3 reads CASSTGTTKQFF. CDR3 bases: TGTGCCAGCAGTACAGGGACCACCAAGCAGTTCTTC.